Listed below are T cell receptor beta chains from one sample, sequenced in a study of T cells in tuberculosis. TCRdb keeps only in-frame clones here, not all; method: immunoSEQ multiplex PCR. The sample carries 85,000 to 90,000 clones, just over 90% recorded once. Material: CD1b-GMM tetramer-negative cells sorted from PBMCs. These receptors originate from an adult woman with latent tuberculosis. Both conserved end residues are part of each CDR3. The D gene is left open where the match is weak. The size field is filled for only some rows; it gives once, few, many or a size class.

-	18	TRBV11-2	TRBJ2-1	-	TGTGCCAGCAGCTTAGGGAAAAAAGGAGGCAACTCCTACAATGAGCAGTTCTTC	CASSLGKKGGNSYNEQFF
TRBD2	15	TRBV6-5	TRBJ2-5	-	TGTGCCAGCAGTTCCACTAGCGGGGGGGCGGAGACCCAGTACTTC	CASSSTSGGAETQYF
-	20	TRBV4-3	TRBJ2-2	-	TGCGCCAGCAGCCAAGAGATACAACCGGGGGCTCCGGGGGGTGGCGGGGAGCTGTTTTTT	CASSQEIQPGAPGGGGELFF
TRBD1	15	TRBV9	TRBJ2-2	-	TGTGCCAGCAGCGGGACAGGGGGCGACACCGGGGAGCTGTTTTTT	CASSGTGGDTGELFF
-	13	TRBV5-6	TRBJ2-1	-	TGTGCCAGCAGCTTGGGGGCCCGCAATGAGCAGTTCTTC	CASSLGARNEQFF
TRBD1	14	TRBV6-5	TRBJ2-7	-	TGTGCCAGCAGATCGACAGGGGGCTCCTACGAGCAGTACTTC	CASRSTGGSYEQYF
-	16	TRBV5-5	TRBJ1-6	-	TGTGCCAGCAGCTTGTTGCGACAGACATATGGGTCACCCCTCCACTTT	CASSLLRQTYGSPLHF
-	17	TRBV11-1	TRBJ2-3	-	TGTGCCAGCAGCTTAGAGTCGTGGGGGGGGCCGTCAGATACGCAGTATTTT	CASSLESWGGPSDTQYF
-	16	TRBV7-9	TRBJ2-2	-	TGTGCCAGCAGCAAATCGCCGGGGAGTGACACCGGGGAGCTGTTTTTT	CASSKSPGSDTGELFF
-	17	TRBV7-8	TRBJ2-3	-	TGTGCCAGCAGCGAACGGTCCTTGCGTCGGGGGACAGATACGCAGTATTTT	CASSERSLRRGTDTQYF
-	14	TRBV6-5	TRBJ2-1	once	TGTGCCAGCACGCCGGAGTCGGCTTACAATGAGCAGTTCTTC	CASTPESAYNEQFF
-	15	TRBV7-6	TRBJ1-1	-	TGTGCCAGCAGCCGGGGGCGGGAGGGGAGCACTGAAGCTTTCTTT	CASSRGREGSTEAFF
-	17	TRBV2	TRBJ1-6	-	TGTGCCAGCAGCCCGAGGAGGGTCGTCACCTATAATTCACCCCTCCACTTT	CASSPRRVVTYNSPLHF
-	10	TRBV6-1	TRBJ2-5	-	TGTGCCAGCAGTCTTCAGACCCAGTACTTC	CASSLQTQYF
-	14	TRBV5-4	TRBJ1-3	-	TGTGCCAACAGCGTGGACATTGGTGGAAACACCATATATTTT	CANSVDIGGNTIYF
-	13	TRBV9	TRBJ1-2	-	TGTGCCAGCAGCGTAGGGCAGGGCGATGGCTACACCTTC	CASSVGQGDGYTF
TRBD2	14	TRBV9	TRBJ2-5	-	TGTGCCAGCAGCCTGGGACTAGCTCAAGAGACCCAGTACTTC	CASSLGLAQETQYF
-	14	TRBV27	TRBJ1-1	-	TGTGCCAGCAGTTACAGGGCCATGAACACTGAAGCTTTCTTT	CASSYRAMNTEAFF
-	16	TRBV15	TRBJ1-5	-	TGTGCCACCAGCAGAGATCGGGGGTCGAGCAATCAGCCCCAGCATTTT	CATSRDRGSSNQPQHF
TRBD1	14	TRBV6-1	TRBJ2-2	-	TGTGCCAGCCAGACAGGGGGGTTTACCGGGGAGCTGTTTTTT	CASQTGGFTGELFF
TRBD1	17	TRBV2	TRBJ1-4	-	TGTGCCAGCAGGACGGCACAGGGGAGTTTGACTAATGAAAAACTGTTTTTT	CASRTAQGSLTNEKLFF
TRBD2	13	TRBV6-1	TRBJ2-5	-	TGTGCCAGCAGGGACGGGGGGAGAGAGACCCAGTACTTC	CASRDGGRETQYF
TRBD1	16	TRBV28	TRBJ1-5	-	TGTGCCAGCAGTTCATCGGGACAGGGCGTGGGTCAGCCCCAGCATTTT	CASSSSGQGVGQPQHF
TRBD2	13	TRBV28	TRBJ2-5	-	TGTGCCAGCAGTTTGGGAGGGCTAGCGGGGGGTTACTTC	CASSLGGLAGGYF
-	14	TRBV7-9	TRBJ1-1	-	TGTGCCAGCAGCATAGGACAGATAGGGGCTGAAGCTTTCTTT	CASSIGQIGAEAFF
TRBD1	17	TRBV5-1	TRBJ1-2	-	TGCGCCAGCAGCTTGGCCGGGACAGGGACCGGTCTGAATGGCTACACCTTC	CASSLAGTGTGLNGYTF
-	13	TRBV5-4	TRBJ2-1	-	TGTGCCAGCAGCTTGACGTTGGCGGATGAGCAGTTCTTC	CASSLTLADEQFF
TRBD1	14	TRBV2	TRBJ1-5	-	TGTGCCAGCAGTGAGGGGACAGGGGGGCTGCCCCAGCATTTT	CASSEGTGGLPQHF
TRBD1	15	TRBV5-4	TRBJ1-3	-	TGTGCCAGCAGCCGGACAGGGAGCTCTGGAAACACCATATATTTT	CASSRTGSSGNTIYF
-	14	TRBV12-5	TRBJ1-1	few	TGTGCTAGTGCTGGGGGGTACCCGAACACTGAAGCTTTCTTT	CASAGGYPNTEAFF
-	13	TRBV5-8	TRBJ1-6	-	TGTGCCAGCAGAGGGGGGGGTAATTCACCCCTCCACTTT	CASRGGGNSPLHF
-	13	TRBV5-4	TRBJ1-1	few	TGTGCCAGCCACTCCCTCGGGGATACTGAAGCTTTCTTT	CASHSLGDTEAFF
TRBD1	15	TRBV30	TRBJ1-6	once	TGTGCCTGGAGTCTCCGGGACAGGGATTGGTCACCCCTCCACTTT	CAWSLRDRDWSPLHF
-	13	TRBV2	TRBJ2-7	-	TGTGCCAGCAGTGCTGGGCGCTCCTACGAGCAGTACTTC	CASSAGRSYEQYF
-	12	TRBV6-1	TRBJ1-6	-	TGTGCCAGCAGTGCCGGGAATTCACCCCTCCACTTT	CASSAGNSPLHF
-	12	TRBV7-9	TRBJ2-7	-	TGTGCCAGCAGCTATCAGGGTAACGAGCAGTACTTC	CASSYQGNEQYF
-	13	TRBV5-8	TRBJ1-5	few	TGTGCCAGCAAATTTCCCTCCAATCAGCCCCAGCATTTT	CASKFPSNQPQHF
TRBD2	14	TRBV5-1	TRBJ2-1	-	TGCGCCAGCAGCCCCGGACTAGCGGAAAATGAGCAGTTCTTC	CASSPGLAENEQFF
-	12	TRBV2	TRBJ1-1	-	TGTGCCAGCAGTGATGGCCCGGAGGAAGCTTTCTTT	CASSDGPEEAFF
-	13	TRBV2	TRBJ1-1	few	TGTGCCACCAATTACAACCCGAACACTGAAGCTTTCTTT	CATNYNPNTEAFF
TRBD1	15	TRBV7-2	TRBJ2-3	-	TGTGCCAGCAGCGTCGGACAGGGCCCCCGCGATACGCAGTATTTT	CASSVGQGPRDTQYF
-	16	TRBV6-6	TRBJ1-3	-	TGTGCCAGCAGTTTAAATAGGCAGGCGGGTGGAAACACCATATATTTT	CASSLNRQAGGNTIYF
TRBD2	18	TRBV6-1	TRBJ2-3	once	TGTGCCAGCAGTGAAGGGGAGGGACTAGCGGGGGGGCGGGATACGCAGTATTTT	CASSEGEGLAGGRDTQYF
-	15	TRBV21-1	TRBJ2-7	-	TGTGCCAGCAGCAATTACCGACAGGAACCCTACGAGCAGTACTTC	CASSNYRQEPYEQYF
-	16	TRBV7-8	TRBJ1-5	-	TGTGCCAGCAGCTTAGATGCAGGGATGGGCAATCAGCCCCAGCATTTT	CASSLDAGMGNQPQHF
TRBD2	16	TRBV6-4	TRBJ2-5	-	TGTGCCAGCAGTGCCCCACAGCGGGGGGAGCAAGAGACCCAGTACTTC	CASSAPQRGEQETQYF
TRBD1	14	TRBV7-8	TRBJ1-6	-	TGTGCCAGCAGCTTAGCGCCGACAGGGCACCCCCTCCACTTT	CASSLAPTGHPLHF
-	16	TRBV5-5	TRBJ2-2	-	TGTGCCAGCAGCTTGCGGGGGGCATATGAAACCGGGGAGCTGTTTTTT	CASSLRGAYETGELFF
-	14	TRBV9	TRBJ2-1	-	TGTGCCAGCAGCGTAGTTTCTGGGGCTAATGAGCAGTTCTTC	CASSVVSGANEQFF
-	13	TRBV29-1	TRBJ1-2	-	TGCAGCGTACCTTCGACAGCTAACTATGGCTACACCTTC	CSVPSTANYGYTF
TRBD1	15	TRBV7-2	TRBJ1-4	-	TGTGCCAGCAGCTTAGAGGGACAGCCTAATGAAAAACTGTTTTTT	CASSLEGQPNEKLFF
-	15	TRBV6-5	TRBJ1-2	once	TGTGCCAGCAGTTACTCGGTGGGCATTAACTATGGCTACACCTTC	CASSYSVGINYGYTF
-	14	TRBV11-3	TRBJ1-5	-	TGTGCCAGCATTTTCAGGGTCTTCAATCAGCCCCAGCATTTT	CASIFRVFNQPQHF
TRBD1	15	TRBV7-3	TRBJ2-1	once	TGTGCCAGCAGCTTTACAGGGGGTATTATGGATGAGCAGTTCTTC	CASSFTGGIMDEQFF
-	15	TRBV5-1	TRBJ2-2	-	TGCGCCAGCAGCTCCAGGACAGCGAACACCGGGGAGCTGTTTTTT	CASSSRTANTGELFF
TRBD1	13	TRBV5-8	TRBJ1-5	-	TGTGCCAGCAGCTCCACAGGGGGAAAGCCCCAGCATTTT	CASSSTGGKPQHF
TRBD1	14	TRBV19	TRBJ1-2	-	TGTGCCAGTAGTACTGTCGGGACAGGGGGAGGCTACACCTTC	CASSTVGTGGGYTF